This TCR beta chain was profiled in a study of CD8 T cells in ankylosing spondylitis. The study's findings and limits: Seemingly distinctive of ankylosing spondylitis blood was a TCR beta motif formed by eight highly homologous variants. Disease-linked clones bore a CD8+ phenotype, appearing relatively rarely in peripheral blood. From matched ankylosing spondylitis synovial fluid, disease-linked clones were reportedly recovered at significantly enriched levels.

Germline CDR1 reads SGDLS; CDR2 reads YYNGEE. V was shortened by 0 bases and J by 7 bases, with 16 bases between the two germline ends. The CDR3 spans 16 residues. This clonotype was found many times. Its antigen is as yet unknown. TCR beta libraries were made by quantitative 5'-RACE with molecular barcodes. TCRdb independently ran MiXCR on the 5' RACE reads; one entry per CDR3 protein. Of roughly 46,000 distinct CDR3 sequences in the sample, 4% were seen once. Sample: blood, either unsorted or a sorted T cell fraction (not recorded which). The chain has TRBV9 and TRBJ2-2, with TRBD2 as a possible D gene (6 bases). The receptor comes from a female donor with ankylosing spondylitis or in good health (not recorded which). CDR3 DNA: TGTGCCAGCAGCGTAGGCGGGGCTCCCCACGGCGGGGAGCTGTTTTTT. As protein: CASSVGGAPHGGELFF.